The sequence of this T cell receptor beta chain was determined in a study of early T cells in non-severe SARS-CoV-2 infection. Study-wide points: VDJdb-based annotation leaned toward anti-spike CD8 responses and missed private and CD4 specificities.

TCRdb redid the calling of the 5' RACE reads with MiXCR, one entry per CDR3 protein. The repertoire holds around 52,000 distinct CDR3 sequences, around an eighth seen once, with around 2.8% in the top ten. The sample holds many counts of this clonotype. Its specificity is not known. The CDR3 is made up of 16 amino acids. CDR1 MNHNS and CDR2 SASEGT come from the germline V gene. V trimming: 6 bases; J trimming: 1 base; junction bases outside the gene matches: 9. The source material was whole blood. This TCR was sampled from an adult who was a healthcare worker with PCR-confirmed SARS-CoV-2 infection or an uninfected control (not recorded which). This chain connects TRBV6-1 to TRBJ2-3; 8 bases are a match to TRBD2. CDR3 region: CASRRVFSGGTDTQYF. The CDR3 nucleotides read TGTGCCAGCAGGAGAGTATTTAGCGGGGGCACAGATACGCAGTATTTT.